These T cell receptor beta chains were read from a single sample in a study of T cells after yellow fever vaccination. TCRdb called the 5' RACE reads again in MiXCR, with one record for every CDR3 protein. This sample carries about 260,000 distinct CDR3 sequences, about 5.2% of them seen once, and the ten largest clones take roughly 3.3%. The material sequenced was CD4+ T cells sorted from PBMCs, taken on the day of the yellow fever booster vaccination. Receptor source: a man aged 18 to 35 who received the YFV17D yellow fever vaccine. CDR3s include the opening cysteine and the closing phenylalanine or tryptophan. Fields, in order: D gene, V gene, J gene, clone size, CDR3 length, CDR3 DNA, CDR3 protein. The D gene is left open where the match is weak. Expanded clones are given a class, and other clones once, few, many or no size at all.

d_call: -
v_call: TRBV5-6
j_call: TRBJ2-2
clone_size: many
cdr3_length: 15
cdr3_nt: TGTGCCAGCAGCATCGGCCCCGTCTCCACCGGGGAGCTGTTTTTT
cdr3_aa: CASSIGPVSTGELFF

d_call: -
v_call: TRBV10-3
j_call: TRBJ1-2
clone_size: few
cdr3_length: 12
cdr3_nt: TGTGCCATCAGTGAGGGTAACTATGGCTACACCTTC
cdr3_aa: CAISEGNYGYTF

d_call: -
v_call: TRBV6-2/TRBV6-3
j_call: TRBJ2-7
clone_size: -
cdr3_length: 11
cdr3_nt: TGTGCCAGCAGCCGAGCACAGGAGCAGTACTTC
cdr3_aa: CASSRAQEQYF

d_call: TRBD1
v_call: TRBV18
j_call: TRBJ2-2
clone_size: -
cdr3_length: 16
cdr3_nt: TGTGCCAGCTCACCACCGGGACAGGCGAACACCGGGGAGCTGTTTTTT
cdr3_aa: CASSPPGQANTGELFF

d_call: -
v_call: TRBV20-1
j_call: TRBJ2-5
clone_size: -
cdr3_length: 12
cdr3_nt: TGCAGTGCAGGGACGGGGCAAGAGACCCAGTACTTC
cdr3_aa: CSAGTGQETQYF

d_call: TRBD1
v_call: TRBV12-3/TRBV12-4
j_call: TRBJ2-1
clone_size: many
cdr3_length: 13
cdr3_nt: TGTGCAACAAGAGGGACAGGGGGCAATGAGCAGTTCTTC
cdr3_aa: CATRGTGGNEQFF

d_call: -
v_call: TRBV5-4
j_call: TRBJ2-5
clone_size: many
cdr3_length: 14
cdr3_nt: TGTGCCAGCAGTTTGACAGGGAGGGGAGAGACCCAGTACTTC
cdr3_aa: CASSLTGRGETQYF

d_call: TRBD2
v_call: TRBV6-2/TRBV6-3
j_call: TRBJ2-2
clone_size: many
cdr3_length: 18
cdr3_nt: TGTGCCAGCAGTCAACACCGGGGACTAGCGGGGAACACCGGGGAGCTGTTTTTT
cdr3_aa: CASSQHRGLAGNTGELFF

d_call: -
v_call: TRBV13
j_call: TRBJ2-5
clone_size: few
cdr3_length: 16
cdr3_nt: TGTGCCAGCAGACCCCGGCGGCTTTTTGGGAAAGAGACCCAGTACTTC
cdr3_aa: CASRPRRLFGKETQYF

d_call: -
v_call: TRBV9
j_call: TRBJ1-4
clone_size: -
cdr3_length: 13
cdr3_nt: TGTGCCAGCAGCGCCCGCCCGGAAGAAAAACTGTTTTTT
cdr3_aa: CASSARPEEKLFF

d_call: -
v_call: TRBV7-2
j_call: TRBJ1-2
clone_size: few
cdr3_length: 11
cdr3_nt: TGTGCCAGCACCATGGGCTATGGCTACACCTTC
cdr3_aa: CASTMGYGYTF

d_call: TRBD1
v_call: TRBV28
j_call: TRBJ1-5
clone_size: -
cdr3_length: 16
cdr3_nt: TGTGCCAGCAGCCAGGACAGGGCCTATCGCAATCAGCCCCAGCATTTT
cdr3_aa: CASSQDRAYRNQPQHF

d_call: -
v_call: TRBV4-3
j_call: TRBJ1-1
clone_size: -
cdr3_length: 14
cdr3_nt: TGCGCCAGCAGCTTGAGGGGGGAAGGCACTGAAGCTTTCTTT
cdr3_aa: CASSLRGEGTEAFF

d_call: -
v_call: TRBV5-5
j_call: TRBJ1-5
clone_size: -
cdr3_length: 15
cdr3_nt: TGTGCCAGCAGCCCCCAGCATAATAGCAATCAGCCCCAGCATTTT
cdr3_aa: CASSPQHNSNQPQHF

d_call: -
v_call: TRBV25-1
j_call: TRBJ2-3
clone_size: few
cdr3_length: 13
cdr3_nt: TGTGCCAGCAGTGAAAGCTACACAGATACGCAGTATTTT
cdr3_aa: CASSESYTDTQYF

d_call: -
v_call: TRBV7-2
j_call: TRBJ1-5
clone_size: -
cdr3_length: 15
cdr3_nt: TGTGCCAGCAGCTTACAGGGCCTGCTCGGGCAGCCCCAGCATTTT
cdr3_aa: CASSLQGLLGQPQHF

d_call: -
v_call: TRBV3-1
j_call: TRBJ1-2
clone_size: -
cdr3_length: 14
cdr3_nt: TGTGCCAGCAGCCAAGATTTCCCAAACTATGGCTACACCTTC
cdr3_aa: CASSQDFPNYGYTF

d_call: -
v_call: TRBV5-1
j_call: TRBJ2-1
clone_size: few
cdr3_length: 13
cdr3_nt: TGCGCCAGCAGACTACAGGTGACGAATGAGCAGTTCTTC
cdr3_aa: CASRLQVTNEQFF

d_call: -
v_call: TRBV29-1
j_call: TRBJ2-2
clone_size: many
cdr3_length: 11
cdr3_nt: TGCAGCGTTTCGAGGACCGGGGAGCTGTTTTTT
cdr3_aa: CSVSRTGELFF

d_call: TRBD2
v_call: TRBV7-2
j_call: TRBJ2-1
clone_size: many
cdr3_length: 15
cdr3_nt: TGTGCCAGCAGTCCGGGGACTAGCGGTGACAATGAGCAGTTCTTC
cdr3_aa: CASSPGTSGDNEQFF

d_call: -
v_call: TRBV10-3
j_call: TRBJ1-3
clone_size: few
cdr3_length: 16
cdr3_nt: TGTGCCATCAGGCCGGAAGAGGGAACGATAGGAAACACCATATATTTT
cdr3_aa: CAIRPEEGTIGNTIYF

d_call: -
v_call: TRBV20-1
j_call: TRBJ2-2
clone_size: -
cdr3_length: 15
cdr3_nt: TGCAGTGCTAGAGATGCGACTAGAGGGGCCGGGGAGCTGTTTTTT
cdr3_aa: CSARDATRGAGELFF

d_call: TRBD2
v_call: TRBV20-1
j_call: TRBJ2-1
clone_size: -
cdr3_length: 15
cdr3_nt: TGCAGTGCTATTTATCCGACTAGCGGGGACAATGAGCAGTTCTTC
cdr3_aa: CSAIYPTSGDNEQFF

d_call: -
v_call: TRBV7-2
j_call: TRBJ1-2
clone_size: once
cdr3_length: 14
cdr3_nt: TGTGCCAGCAGCCCCGGCGGGGCTGACTATGGCTACACCTTC
cdr3_aa: CASSPGGADYGYTF

d_call: TRBD1
v_call: TRBV20-1
j_call: TRBJ2-7
clone_size: many
cdr3_length: 14
cdr3_nt: TGCAGTGCTAGACTCCAGGGGGAATCCTACGAGCAGTACTTC
cdr3_aa: CSARLQGESYEQYF

d_call: -
v_call: TRBV20-1
j_call: TRBJ2-7
clone_size: many
cdr3_length: 13
cdr3_nt: TGCAGTGCTAGGTCCTATTCGGGCTACGAGCAGTACTTC
cdr3_aa: CSARSYSGYEQYF

d_call: TRBD2
v_call: TRBV6-6
j_call: TRBJ2-5
clone_size: -
cdr3_length: 15
cdr3_nt: TGTGCCAGCTCGACGGGCCTAGCGGGGGTTCAGACCGAGTACTTC
cdr3_aa: CASSTGLAGVQTEYF

d_call: -
v_call: TRBV29-1
j_call: TRBJ2-1
clone_size: few
cdr3_length: 14
cdr3_nt: TGCAGCGTTGGCGGTAGCGCTAGGCAGGATGAGCAGTTCTTC
cdr3_aa: CSVGGSARQDEQFF

d_call: -
v_call: TRBV30
j_call: TRBJ1-2
clone_size: few
cdr3_length: 12
cdr3_nt: TGTGCCTGGACCCCGGCCGGGTATGGCTACACCTTC
cdr3_aa: CAWTPAGYGYTF

d_call: -
v_call: TRBV12-3/TRBV12-4
j_call: TRBJ2-7
clone_size: -
cdr3_length: 12
cdr3_nt: TGTGCCAGCAGCCCACGCTCCTACGAGCAGTACTTC
cdr3_aa: CASSPRSYEQYF

d_call: -
v_call: TRBV20-1
j_call: TRBJ2-7
clone_size: -
cdr3_length: 15
cdr3_nt: TGCAGTGCCCCCAACCCCAGGGGGGCAAACTACGAGCAGTACTTC
cdr3_aa: CSAPNPRGANYEQYF

d_call: -
v_call: TRBV5-1
j_call: TRBJ1-4
clone_size: few
cdr3_length: 16
cdr3_nt: TGCGCCAGCAGCTTGTTTGCGGATGCAACTAATGAAAAACTGTTTTTT
cdr3_aa: CASSLFADATNEKLFF

d_call: -
v_call: TRBV5-1
j_call: TRBJ2-1
clone_size: many
cdr3_length: 13
cdr3_nt: TGCGCCAGCAGGGCAGATCCTTACAATGAGCAGTTCTTC
cdr3_aa: CASRADPYNEQFF

d_call: TRBD2
v_call: TRBV12-3/TRBV12-4
j_call: TRBJ2-3
clone_size: few
cdr3_length: 15
cdr3_nt: TGTGCCAGCAGCCGCCTTTGGAGCGGGGTAGATACGCAGTATTTT
cdr3_aa: CASSRLWSGVDTQYF

d_call: -
v_call: TRBV10-3
j_call: TRBJ1-3
clone_size: few
cdr3_length: 14
cdr3_nt: TGTGCCATCAGTGAGATGAGAACCGGAAACACCATATATTTT
cdr3_aa: CAISEMRTGNTIYF

d_call: -
v_call: TRBV5-1
j_call: TRBJ2-5
clone_size: -
cdr3_length: 13
cdr3_nt: TGCGCCAGCAGCTCTTCCACACAAGAGACCCAGTACTTC
cdr3_aa: CASSSSTQETQYF

d_call: TRBD2
v_call: TRBV9
j_call: TRBJ2-3
clone_size: few
cdr3_length: 15
cdr3_nt: TGTGCCAGCAGCGTACTGACCGGGGGGACAGATACGCAGTATTTT
cdr3_aa: CASSVLTGGTDTQYF

d_call: TRBD2
v_call: TRBV23-1
j_call: TRBJ2-1
clone_size: many
cdr3_length: 18
cdr3_nt: TGCGCCAGCAGTCAACCCCTGGGGAGCGGGGGGCTTAACAATGAGCAGTTCTTC
cdr3_aa: CASSQPLGSGGLNNEQFF

d_call: TRBD1
v_call: TRBV7-8
j_call: TRBJ1-2
clone_size: many
cdr3_length: 15
cdr3_nt: TGTGCCAGCAGCTTACCGACAGGGGGCAACTATGGCTACACCTTC
cdr3_aa: CASSLPTGGNYGYTF

d_call: -
v_call: TRBV2
j_call: TRBJ2-4
clone_size: few
cdr3_length: 18
cdr3_nt: TGTGCCAGCAGTGAAGGATGGGCGCCAGGACTAGCCAAAAACATTCAGTACTTC
cdr3_aa: CASSEGWAPGLAKNIQYF

d_call: TRBD1
v_call: TRBV27
j_call: TRBJ2-3
clone_size: -
cdr3_length: 12
cdr3_nt: TGTGCCAGCAGTTTCAGGACAGGGAAGCAGTATTTT
cdr3_aa: CASSFRTGKQYF

d_call: -
v_call: TRBV7-2
j_call: TRBJ1-2
clone_size: -
cdr3_length: 12
cdr3_nt: TGTGCCAGCACAATACACCCCCATGGCTACACCTTC
cdr3_aa: CASTIHPHGYTF

d_call: -
v_call: TRBV5-1
j_call: TRBJ1-2
clone_size: few
cdr3_length: 14
cdr3_nt: TGCGCCAGCAGCTTGGAGAGTTCTAACTATGGCTACACCTTC
cdr3_aa: CASSLESSNYGYTF

d_call: -
v_call: TRBV15
j_call: TRBJ1-4
clone_size: few
cdr3_length: 12
cdr3_nt: TGTGCCACCCCCGGGGGCGATGAAAAACTGTTTTTT
cdr3_aa: CATPGGDEKLFF

d_call: -
v_call: TRBV11-2
j_call: TRBJ2-3
clone_size: many
cdr3_length: 18
cdr3_nt: TGTGCCAGCAGCTTAGGGCGCGGGCAAAGCCTAAGCACAGATACGCAGTATTTT
cdr3_aa: CASSLGRGQSLSTDTQYF

d_call: TRBD1
v_call: TRBV20-1
j_call: TRBJ1-6
clone_size: many
cdr3_length: 13
cdr3_nt: TGCAGTGCTAGTCAGGGGGCGAATTCACCCCTCCACTTT
cdr3_aa: CSASQGANSPLHF

d_call: TRBD2
v_call: TRBV27
j_call: TRBJ2-5
clone_size: many
cdr3_length: 15
cdr3_nt: TGTGCCAGCAGGCGACTAGCGGGGGGGCCAGAGACCCAGTACTTC
cdr3_aa: CASRRLAGGPETQYF

d_call: -
v_call: TRBV12-3/TRBV12-4
j_call: TRBJ1-1
clone_size: many
cdr3_length: 15
cdr3_nt: TGTGCCAGCAGTTTCAGGGAAACCATGAACACTGAAGCTTTCTTT
cdr3_aa: CASSFRETMNTEAFF

d_call: -
v_call: TRBV20-1
j_call: TRBJ2-5
clone_size: -
cdr3_length: 14
cdr3_nt: TGCAGTGCTAGAGATCAGAGGGGCGCAGAGACCCAGTACTTC
cdr3_aa: CSARDQRGAETQYF

d_call: -
v_call: TRBV20-1
j_call: TRBJ2-5
clone_size: few
cdr3_length: 13
cdr3_nt: TGCAGTGCTCCGAGAGGGGGGTACGAGACCCAGTACTTC
cdr3_aa: CSAPRGGYETQYF

d_call: -
v_call: TRBV29-1
j_call: TRBJ2-1
clone_size: -
cdr3_length: 12
cdr3_nt: TGCAGCGTTCTTCTACCGTACAATGAGCAGTTCTTC
cdr3_aa: CSVLLPYNEQFF

d_call: -
v_call: TRBV6-1
j_call: TRBJ2-1
clone_size: few
cdr3_length: 15
cdr3_nt: TGTGCCAGCAGTGAAATCCCCTCTGCCTACAATGAGCAGTTCTTC
cdr3_aa: CASSEIPSAYNEQFF

d_call: TRBD2
v_call: TRBV7-2
j_call: TRBJ2-6
clone_size: -
cdr3_length: 18
cdr3_nt: TGTGCCAGCAGTCCAAGGAGGGCGGGAGTTTCTGGGGCCAACGTCCTGACTTTC
cdr3_aa: CASSPRRAGVSGANVLTF

d_call: TRBD1
v_call: TRBV6-2/TRBV6-3
j_call: TRBJ2-5
clone_size: few
cdr3_length: 15
cdr3_nt: TGTGCCAGCAGTAACCGCAGGGGGATCCAAGAGACCCAGTACTTC
cdr3_aa: CASSNRRGIQETQYF

d_call: -
v_call: TRBV20-1
j_call: TRBJ2-3
clone_size: -
cdr3_length: 13
cdr3_nt: TGCAGTGCTGGAGCTGGGTTGATAGATACGCAGTATTTT
cdr3_aa: CSAGAGLIDTQYF

d_call: -
v_call: TRBV27
j_call: TRBJ2-7
clone_size: many
cdr3_length: 16
cdr3_nt: TGTGCCAGCAGTCCCGGACAGCTTCTCTTCTCCTACGAGCAGTACTTC
cdr3_aa: CASSPGQLLFSYEQYF

d_call: -
v_call: TRBV11-2
j_call: TRBJ2-3
clone_size: many
cdr3_length: 14
cdr3_nt: TGTGCCAGCAGCCTCGACAGATACACAGATACGCAGTATTTT
cdr3_aa: CASSLDRYTDTQYF

d_call: TRBD2
v_call: TRBV5-1
j_call: TRBJ2-1
clone_size: few
cdr3_length: 14
cdr3_nt: TGCGCCAGCAGCTGGACTAGCGGGAACAATGAGCAGTTCTTC
cdr3_aa: CASSWTSGNNEQFF

d_call: -
v_call: TRBV4-3
j_call: TRBJ1-2
clone_size: -
cdr3_length: 18
cdr3_nt: TGCGCCAGCAGCCAAGCGGCTCCCGTCGGCGCCCTTTCGTATGGCTACACCTTC
cdr3_aa: CASSQAAPVGALSYGYTF